The clone carrying this T cell receptor beta chain was seen a few times. Its target is unknown. Germline CDR1 is SGHVS and CDR2 is FQNEAQ. Trimming stripped 5 bases from V and 2 bases from J, with 21 bases between. This CDR3 has 17 amino acids. The data were obtained in a study of T cell repertoires in cytomegalovirus infection. TCRdb analysed the reads with MiXCR anew, one entry per CDR3 protein. The sample has about 920,000 distinct CDR3 sequences; roughly 30% are singletons. The rearrangement uses TRBV7-8 and TRBJ1-2; D might be TRBD1 (5 bases). This sequence originates from a human donor in good health (CMV status not recorded). Some clones in this sample may be carry-over from other donors' samples. The input for sequencing was cultured CD8+ T cells from PBMCs, taken from culture after CMV antigen stimulation. This CDR3 is CASSKPWEGSPNYGYTF. CDR3 bases: TGTGCCAGCAGCAAACCTTGGGAGGGGAGTCCCAACTATGGCTACACCTTC.